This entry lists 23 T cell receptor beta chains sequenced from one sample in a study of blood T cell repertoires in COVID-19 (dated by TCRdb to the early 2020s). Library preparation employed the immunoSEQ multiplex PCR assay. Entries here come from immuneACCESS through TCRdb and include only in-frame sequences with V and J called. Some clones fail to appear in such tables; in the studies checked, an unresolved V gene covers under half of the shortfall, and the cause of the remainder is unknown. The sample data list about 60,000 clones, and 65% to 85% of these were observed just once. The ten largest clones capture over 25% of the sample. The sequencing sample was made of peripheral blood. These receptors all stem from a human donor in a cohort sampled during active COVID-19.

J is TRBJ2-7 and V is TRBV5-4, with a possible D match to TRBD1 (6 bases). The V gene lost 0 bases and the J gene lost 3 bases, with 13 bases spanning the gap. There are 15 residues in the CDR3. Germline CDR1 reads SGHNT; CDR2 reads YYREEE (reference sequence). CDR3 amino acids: CASSLGQDLIYEQYF. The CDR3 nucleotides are TGTGCCAGCAGCTTGGGACAGGACCTGATCTACGAGCAGTACTTC.

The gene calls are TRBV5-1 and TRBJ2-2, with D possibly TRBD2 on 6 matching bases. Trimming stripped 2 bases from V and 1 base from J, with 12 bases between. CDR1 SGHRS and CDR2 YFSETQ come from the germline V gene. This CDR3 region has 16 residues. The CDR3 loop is CASSFARSGNTGELFF. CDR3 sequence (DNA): TGCGCCAGCAGCTTCGCGCGTAGCGGGAACACCGGGGAGCTGTTTTTT.

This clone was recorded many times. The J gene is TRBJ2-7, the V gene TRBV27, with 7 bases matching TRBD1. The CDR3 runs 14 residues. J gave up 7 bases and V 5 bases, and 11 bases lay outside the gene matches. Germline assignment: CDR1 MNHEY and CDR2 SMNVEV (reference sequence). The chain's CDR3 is CASSRQGKSIEQYF. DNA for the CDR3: TGTGCCAGCAGTAGACAGGGAAAATCGATTGAGCAGTACTTC.

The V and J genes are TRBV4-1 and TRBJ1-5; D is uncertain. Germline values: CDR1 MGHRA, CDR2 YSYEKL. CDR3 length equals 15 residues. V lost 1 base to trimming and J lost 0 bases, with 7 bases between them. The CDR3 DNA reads TGCGCCAGCAGCCAAGTTCCCTATAGCAATCAGCCCCAGCATTTT. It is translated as CASSQVPYSNQPQHF.

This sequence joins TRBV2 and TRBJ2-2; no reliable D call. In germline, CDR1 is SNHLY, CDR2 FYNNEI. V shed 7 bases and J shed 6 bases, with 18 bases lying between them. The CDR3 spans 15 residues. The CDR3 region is CASIRPGSYPGELFF. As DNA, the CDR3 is TGTGCCAGCATTAGGCCCGGGTCCTACCCCGGGGAGCTGTTTTTT.

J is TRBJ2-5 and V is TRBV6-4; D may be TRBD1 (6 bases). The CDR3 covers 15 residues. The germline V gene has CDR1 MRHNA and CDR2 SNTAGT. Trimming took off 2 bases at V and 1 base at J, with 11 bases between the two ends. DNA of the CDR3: TGTGCCAGCAGTGACCCCGACAGGCCCCAAGAGACCCAGTACTTC. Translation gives CASSDPDRPQETQYF.

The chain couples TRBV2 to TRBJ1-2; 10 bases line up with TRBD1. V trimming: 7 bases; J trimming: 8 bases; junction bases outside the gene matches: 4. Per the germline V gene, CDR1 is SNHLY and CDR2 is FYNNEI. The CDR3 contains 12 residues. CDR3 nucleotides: TGTGCCAGCACATGGACAGGGGGGGGCTACACCTTC. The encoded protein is CASTWTGGGYTF.

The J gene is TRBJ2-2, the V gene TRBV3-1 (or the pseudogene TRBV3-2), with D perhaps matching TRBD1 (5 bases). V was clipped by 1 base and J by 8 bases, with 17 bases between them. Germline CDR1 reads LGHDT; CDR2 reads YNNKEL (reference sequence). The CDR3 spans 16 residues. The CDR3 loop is CASSQATGRRWGELFF. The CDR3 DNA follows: TGTGCCAGCAGCCAAGCTACAGGCAGGCGCTGGGGGGAGCTGTTTTTT.

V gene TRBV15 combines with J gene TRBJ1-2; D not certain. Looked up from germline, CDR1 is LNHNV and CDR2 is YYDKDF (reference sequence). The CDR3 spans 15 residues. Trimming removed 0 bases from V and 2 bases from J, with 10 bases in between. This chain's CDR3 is CATSREEAFNYGYTF. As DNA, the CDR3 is TGTGCCACCAGCAGAGAGGAAGCGTTCAACTATGGCTACACCTTC. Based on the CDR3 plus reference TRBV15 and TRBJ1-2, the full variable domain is DAMVIQNPRYQVTQFGKPVTLSCSQTLNHNVMYWYQQKSSQAPKLLFHYYDKDFNNEADTPDNFQSRRPNTSFCFLDIRSPGLGDTAMYLCATSREEAFNYGYTFGSGTRLTVV.

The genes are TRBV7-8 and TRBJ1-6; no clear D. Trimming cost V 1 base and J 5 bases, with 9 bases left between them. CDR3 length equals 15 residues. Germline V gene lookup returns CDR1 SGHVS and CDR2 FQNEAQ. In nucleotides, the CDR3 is TGTGCCAGCAGCTTAGGAGGGCTGAATAATTCACCCCTCCACTTT. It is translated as CASSLGGLNNSPLHF.

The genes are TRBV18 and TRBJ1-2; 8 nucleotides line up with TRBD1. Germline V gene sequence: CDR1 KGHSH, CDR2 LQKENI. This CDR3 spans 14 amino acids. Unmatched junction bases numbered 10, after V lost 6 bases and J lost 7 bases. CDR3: CASSRDLDRAGYTF. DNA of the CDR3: TGTGCCAGCTCGAGGGACCTGGACAGGGCTGGCTACACCTTC.

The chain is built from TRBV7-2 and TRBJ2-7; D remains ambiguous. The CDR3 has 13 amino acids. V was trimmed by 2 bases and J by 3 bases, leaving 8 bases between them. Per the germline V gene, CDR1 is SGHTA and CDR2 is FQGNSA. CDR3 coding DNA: TGTGCCAGCAGCTTAAATCCGGGCTACGAGCAGTACTTC. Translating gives CASSLNPGYEQYF.

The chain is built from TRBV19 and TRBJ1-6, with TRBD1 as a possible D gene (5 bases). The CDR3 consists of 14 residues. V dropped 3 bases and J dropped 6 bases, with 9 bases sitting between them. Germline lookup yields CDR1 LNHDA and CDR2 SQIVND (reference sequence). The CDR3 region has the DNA TGTGCCAGTAGTATTGCCAGGGTTAATTCACCCCTCCACTTT. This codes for CASSIARVNSPLHF.

In nucleotides, the CDR3 is TGTGCCAGCAGCGCCTTGGGGGGATCCTACAATGAGCAGTTCTTC. This gives the protein CASSALGGSYNEQFF. The chain uses TRBV9 and TRBJ2-1, with TRBD2 as a possible D gene (6 bases). The germline V gene has CDR1 SGDLS and CDR2 YYNGEE. The V end was cut by 3 bases, the J end by 1 base, with 11 bases between. CDR3 length equals 15 residues. Filled out from reference TRBV9 and TRBJ2-1, the complete variable domain reads DSGVTQTPKHLITATGQRVTLRCSPRSGDLSVYWYQQSLDQGLQFLIQYYNGEERAKGNILERFSAQQFPDLHSELNLSSLELGDSALYFCASSALGGSYNEQFFGPGTRLTVL.

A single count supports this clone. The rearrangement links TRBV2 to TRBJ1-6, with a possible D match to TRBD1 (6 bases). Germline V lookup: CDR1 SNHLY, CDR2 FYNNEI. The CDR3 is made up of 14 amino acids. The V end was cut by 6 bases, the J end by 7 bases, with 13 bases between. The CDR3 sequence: CASRRGGGNSPLHF. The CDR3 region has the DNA TGTGCCAGCAGGAGGGGAGGGGGGAATTCACCCCTCCACTTT.

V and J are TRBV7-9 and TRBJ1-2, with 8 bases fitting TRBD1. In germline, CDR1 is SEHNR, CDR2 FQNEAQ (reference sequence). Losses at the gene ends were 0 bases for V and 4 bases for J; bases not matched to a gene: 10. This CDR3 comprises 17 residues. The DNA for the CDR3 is TGTGCCAGCAGCTTAGCGCTAAGGACAGGGTTTACCTATGGCTACACCTTC. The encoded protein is CASSLALRTGFTYGYTF.

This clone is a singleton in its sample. CDR3 nucleotides: TGCAGCGTTGGGGTGAGCGGCTCTGGAAACACCATATATTTT. It codes for CSVGVSGSGNTIYF. This chain uses TRBV29-1 with TRBJ1-3; no reliable D call. The CDR3 contains 14 residues. From germline, CDR1 is SQVTM and CDR2 ANQGSEA. V was pared by 4 bases and J by 0 bases, with 10 bases between.

The CDR3 nucleotides are TGTGCCAGCAGTTTATCGAGCGGCCTTGAAGCTTTCTTT. Translating it yields CASSLSSGLEAFF. The rearrangement joins TRBV27 to TRBJ1-1, with D unresolved. Per germline, CDR1 MNHEY and CDR2 SMNVEV (reference sequence). Deletions cut 0 bases from V and 7 bases from J, with 9 bases between. The CDR3 consists of 13 residues.

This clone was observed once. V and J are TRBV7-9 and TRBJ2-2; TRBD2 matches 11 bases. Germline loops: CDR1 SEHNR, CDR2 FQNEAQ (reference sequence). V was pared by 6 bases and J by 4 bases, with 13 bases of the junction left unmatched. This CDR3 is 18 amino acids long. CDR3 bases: TGTGCCAGCAGGCCCCGGGGACTAGCGGTTGGGGGCACCGGGGAGCTGTTTTTT. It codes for CASRPRGLAVGGTGELFF.

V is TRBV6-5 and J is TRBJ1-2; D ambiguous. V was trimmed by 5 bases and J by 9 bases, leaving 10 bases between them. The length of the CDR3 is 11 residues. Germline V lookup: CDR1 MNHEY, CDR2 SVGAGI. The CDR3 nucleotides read TGTGCCAGCAGTCTTATTATTAGCTACACCTTC. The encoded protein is CASSLIISYTF.

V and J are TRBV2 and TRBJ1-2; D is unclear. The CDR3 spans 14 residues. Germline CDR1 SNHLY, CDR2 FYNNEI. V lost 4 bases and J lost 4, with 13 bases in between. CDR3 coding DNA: TGTGCCAGCAGTGCCTACGTGATATCCTATGGCTACACCTTC. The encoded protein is CASSAYVISYGYTF.

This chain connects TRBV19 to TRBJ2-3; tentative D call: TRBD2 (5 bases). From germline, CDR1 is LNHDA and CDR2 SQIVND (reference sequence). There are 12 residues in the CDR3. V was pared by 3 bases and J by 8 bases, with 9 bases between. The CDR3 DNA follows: TGTGCCAGTAGTATGGTAGGAGGTACGCAGTATTTT. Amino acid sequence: CASSMVGGTQYF.

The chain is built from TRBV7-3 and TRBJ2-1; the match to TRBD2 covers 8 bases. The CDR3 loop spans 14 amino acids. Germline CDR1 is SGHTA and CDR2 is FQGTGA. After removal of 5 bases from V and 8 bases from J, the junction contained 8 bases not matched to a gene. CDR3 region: CASSLGGGRHEQFF. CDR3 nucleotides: TGTGCCAGCAGCCTCGGGGGGGGCCGTCATGAGCAGTTCTTC. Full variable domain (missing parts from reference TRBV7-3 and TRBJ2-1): GAGVSQTPSNKVTEKGKYVELRCDPISGHTALYWYRQSLGQGPEFLIYFQGTGAADDSGLPNDRFFAVRPEGSVSTLKIQRTERGDSAVYLCASSLGGGRHEQFFGPGTRLTVL.